Listed here are 30 T cell receptor beta chains from one sample, sequenced in a study of blood T cell repertoires in COVID-19. Generated by immunoSEQ multiplex PCR, the TCRdb table keeps only in-frame clones and is missing some. The repertoire includes 35,000 to 45,000 clones, nearly 90% of them detected once, and 2% to 2.5% sits in the top ten. What was sequenced was peripheral blood. The receptors derive from a human donor in a cohort sampled during active COVID-19.

The chain recombines TRBV3-1 (or the pseudogene TRBV3-2) with TRBJ2-7; D gene uncertain. Germline CDR1 LGHDT, CDR2 YNNKEL (reference sequence). This CDR3 has 14 residues. The V gene lost 2 bases and the J gene lost 6 bases, with 14 bases spanning the gap. DNA of the CDR3: TGTGCCAGCAGCCAACTCGTCGCGGCTACCGAGCAGTACTTC. Residues: CASSQLVAATEQYF.

This sequence joins TRBV3-1 (or the pseudogene TRBV3-2) and TRBJ1-3, with D unclear. Germline V gene lookup returns CDR1 LGHDT and CDR2 YNNKEL (reference sequence). CDR3 length: 16 residues. The V end lost 0 bases, the J end lost 0 bases, and 9 bases lay between the germline ends. CDR3 residues: CASSQEGRNSGNTIYF. The CDR3 bases are TGTGCCAGCAGCCAAGAGGGCAGAAACTCTGGAAACACCATATATTTT.

This CDR3 is CASGLTGKDYGYTF. CDR3 sequence (DNA): TGTGCTAGTGGTTTGACAGGGAAAGACTATGGCTACACCTTC. The chain links TRBV12-5 to TRBJ1-2; tentative D call: TRBD1 (6 bases). Trimming pared 2 bases from V and 3 bases from J, leaving 10 bases between. CDR1 is LGHNT and CDR2 is FRNRAP in the germline V gene. The CDR3 spans 14 residues.

The chain has TRBV5-5 and TRBJ1-1, with TRBD1 identical over 10 bases. The V gene's germline CDR1 is SGHKS and CDR2 YYEKEE (reference sequence). The trim removed 2 bases at V and 0 bases at J, leaving 4 bases unmatched. The CDR3 runs 16 residues. CDR3 sequence reads: CASSFGTGDLNTEAFF. The DNA of the CDR3 is TGTGCCAGCAGCTTCGGGACAGGGGATTTGAACACTGAAGCTTTCTTT.

The V and J genes are TRBV7-9 and TRBJ1-1, with TRBD1 matching over 9 bases. CDR1 is SEHNR and CDR2 is FQNEAQ in the germline V gene (reference sequence). The J segment lost 10 bases and the V segment lost 5 bases, leaving 17 bases of the junction unmatched. The CDR3 sequence is 16 residues long. As DNA, the CDR3 is TGTGCCAGCAGCCCCTGGGACAGGGTCACGGTCGGCGGAGCTTTCTTT. Its translation: CASSPWDRVTVGGAFF.

V gene TRBV15 combines with J gene TRBJ2-7, with a weak D call TRBD2 (6 bases). Between the trimmed V and J ends, which lost 1 base and 1 base, there was a span of 14 bases. This CDR3 is 16 amino acids long. CDR1 and CDR2 from the germline V gene are LNHNV and YYDKDF (reference sequence). This CDR3 is CATSRGGFGGSYEQYF. In DNA, the CDR3 is TGTGCCACCAGCAGAGGGGGGTTCGGGGGTTCCTACGAGCAGTACTTC.

The V gene is TRBV29-1, the J gene TRBJ1-1, with 10 positions matching TRBD1. With 4 bases clipped from V and 5 bases from J, the junction kept 10 bases outside the gene matches. This CDR3 is 15 amino acids long. CDR1 is SQVTM and CDR2 is ANQGSEA in the germline V gene. The CDR3, as DNA: TGCAGCGTTGCCGCCGGGACAGGGGTAGGAACTGAAGCTTTCTTT. It encodes CSVAAGTGVGTEAFF. Full variable domain (missing parts from reference TRBV29-1 and TRBJ1-1): SAVISQKPSRDICQRGTSLTIQCQVDSQVTMMFWYRQQPGQSLTLIATANQGSEATYESGFVIDKFPISRPNLTFSTLTVSNMSPEDSSIYLCSVAAGTGVGTEAFFGQGTRLTVV.

This chain links TRBV19 with TRBJ2-4; D is unresolved. Germline V gene lookup returns CDR1 LNHDA and CDR2 SQIVND (reference sequence). The CDR3 sequence is 13 residues long. The V end lost 4 bases, the J end lost 7 bases, and 11 bases lay between the germline ends. The CDR3 sequence: CASSTLDNNIQYF. The CDR3 coding sequence is TGTGCCAGTAGTACTCTCGACAATAACATTCAGTACTTC. Filled out from reference TRBV19 and TRBJ2-4, the complete variable domain reads DGGITQSPKYLFRKEGQNVTLSCEQNLNHDAMYWYRQDPGQGLRLIYYSQIVNDFQKGDIAEGYSVSREKKESFPLTVTSAQKNPTAFYLCASSTLDNNIQYFGAGTRLSVL.

This chain joins TRBV2 and TRBJ2-5, with D possibly being TRBD2 (6 bases). The V end was cut by 8 bases, the J end by 4 bases, with 11 bases between. This CDR3 region has 12 residues. Germline CDR1 and CDR2: SNHLY and FYNNEI. The CDR3 loop is CASGIAAETQYF. As DNA, the CDR3 is TGTGCCAGCGGGATAGCGGCAGAGACCCAGTACTTC.

The J gene is TRBJ2-5, the V gene TRBV5-1, with 8 bases that match TRBD1. The CDR3 has 15 residues. V lost 1 base and J lost 4; bases outside the gene matches: 6. Germline assignment: CDR1 SGHRS and CDR2 YFSETQ. Here the CDR3 DNA reads TGCGCCAGCAGCTTGTGGACAGGGTCGGGAGAGACCCAGTACTTC. The encoded protein is CASSLWTGSGETQYF. The variable domain in full, with the rest retrieved from reference TRBV5-1 and TRBJ2-5, is KAGVTQTPRYLIKTRGQQVTLSCSPISGHRSVSWYQQTPGQGLQFLFEYFSETQRNKGNFPGRFSGRQFSNSRSEMNVSTLELGDSALYLCASSLWTGSGETQYFGPGTRLLVL.

The rearrangement uses TRBV27 and TRBJ2-1; 15 bases agree with TRBD2. Germline values: CDR1 MNHEY, CDR2 SMNVEV (reference sequence). V trimming: 8 bases; J trimming: 9 bases; junction bases outside the gene matches: 8. The CDR3 is 15 residues long. CDR3 region: CASSGLAGGGTEQFF. For the CDR3, the DNA is TGTGCCAGCTCCGGACTAGCGGGGGGGGGTACTGAGCAGTTCTTC.

The chain is built from TRBV27 and TRBJ2-3, with unresolved D. The CDR3 runs to 14 residues. Trimming removed 5 bases at V and 4 bases at J, with 13 bases between. The germline CDR1 and CDR2 sequences are MNHEY and SMNVEV (reference sequence). DNA of the CDR3: TGTGCCAGCAGTCACCGATCTGGAGCAGATACGCAGTATTTT. Translating gives CASSHRSGADTQYF.

The chain joins TRBV19 to TRBJ1-2; the match to TRBD1 covers 7 bases. The V segment lost 8 bases and the J segment 0 bases; nucleotides outside the gene matches: 6. This CDR3 contains 14 residues. CDR1 is LNHDA, CDR2 SQIVND, per germline (reference sequence). The CDR3 region has the DNA TGTGCCAGTCACCCTAGGGGGCCTAACTATGGCTACACCTTC. Its protein is CASHPRGPNYGYTF.

The chain employs TRBV2 and TRBJ2-7, with no clear D. Trimming removed 3 bases at V and 3 bases at J, with 3 bases between. The CDR3 contains 11 residues. Germline loops: CDR1 SNHLY, CDR2 FYNNEI. CDR3 bases: TGTGCCAGCAGTGACCGCTACGAGCAGTACTTC. Its protein is CASSDRYEQYF.

The chain links TRBV2 to TRBJ1-1; tentatively, D is TRBD1 (5 bases). Trimming removed 6 bases from V and 1 base from J, with 12 bases in between. CDR3 size: 14 residues. Germline V gene lookup returns CDR1 SNHLY and CDR2 FYNNEI. The DNA for the CDR3 is TGTGCCAGCAGAGCTGACAGACAGAACACTGAAGCTTTCTTT. Protein product: CASRADRQNTEAFF.

The chain uses TRBV5-1 and TRBJ1-1, with D possibly TRBD1 on 5 matching bases. This CDR3 is built from 13 residues. Germline CDR1 is SGHRS and CDR2 is YFSETQ. The V and J ends lost 2 bases and 2 bases respectively, with 7 bases between them. In DNA, the CDR3 is TGCGCCAGCAGCTTCCAGGGAAACACTGAAGCTTTCTTT. Translated, it gives CASSFQGNTEAFF.

This rearrangement joins TRBV7-8 to TRBJ2-5; 7 positions agree with TRBD2. CDR1 and CDR2 from the germline V gene are SGHVS and FQNEAQ. With 5 bases clipped from V and 0 bases from J, the junction kept 6 bases outside the gene matches. The CDR3 totals 15 residues. Written as DNA, the CDR3 is TGTGCCAGCAGCCCCGGGGGGTACAACCAAGAGACCCAGTACTTC. This gives the protein CASSPGGYNQETQYF. Using reference TRBV7-8 and TRBJ2-5 for the parts outside the CDR3, the full variable domain is GAGVSQSPRYKVAKRGQDVALRCDPISGHVSLFWYQQALGQGPEFLTYFQNEAQLDKSGLPSDRFFAERPEGSVSTLKIQRTQQEDSAVYLCASSPGGYNQETQYFGPGTRLLVL.

V and J are TRBV6-5 and TRBJ2-7; 8 nucleotides align to TRBD2. CDR3 size: 15 residues. Germline V lookup: CDR1 MNHEY, CDR2 SVGAGI. V lost 0 bases and J lost 2; bases outside the gene matches: 3. The CDR3 loop is CASSYSGGGTYEQYF. CDR3 DNA sequence: TGTGCCAGCAGTTACTCCGGGGGGGGTACCTACGAGCAGTACTTC.

V usage is TRBV5-1 and J usage is TRBJ2-3; D is undetermined. Germline V gene lookup returns CDR1 SGHRS and CDR2 YFSETQ. The CDR3 length is 13 residues. The V end lost 4 bases, the J end lost 0 bases, and 6 bases lay between the germline ends. The CDR3 DNA reads as TGCGCCAGCAGCGAGCCTAGCACAGATACGCAGTATTTT. Its translation is CASSEPSTDTQYF.

The rearrangement links TRBV30 to TRBJ1-2; 7 bases agree with TRBD1. The length of the CDR3 is 12 residues. CDR1 GTSNPN and CDR2 SVGIG come from the germline V gene (reference sequence). V was clipped by 8 bases and J by 7 bases; unmatched bases: 10. CDR3 in amino acids: CAQPQGGFGYTF. As DNA, the CDR3 is TGTGCCCAGCCCCAGGGGGGCTTTGGCTACACCTTC.

V usage is TRBV7-9 and J usage is TRBJ2-7; TRBD1 agrees at 9 bases. CDR1 is SEHNR and CDR2 is FQNEAQ in the germline V gene (reference sequence). The CDR3 consists of 16 residues. J gave up 3 bases and V 5 bases, and 11 bases lay outside the gene matches. The CDR3 DNA reads TGTGCCAGCAGCCCTACGGGACAGGGTCCGAACTACGAGCAGTACTTC. Residues: CASSPTGQGPNYEQYF.

The rearrangement joins TRBV9 to TRBJ2-5; 8 bases are a match to TRBD2. The CDR3 covers 16 residues. V shed 0 bases, J shed 2 bases, and the junction held 6 bases outside the gene matches. Germline V gives CDR1 SGDLS, CDR2 YYNGEE. The CDR3: CASSVGVSGVQETQYF. CDR3 DNA sequence: TGTGCCAGCAGCGTAGGGGTTAGCGGGGTTCAAGAGACCCAGTACTTC. The complete variable domain, with remaining parts taken from reference TRBV9 and TRBJ2-5, reads DSGVTQTPKHLITATGQRVTLRCSPRSGDLSVYWYQQSLDQGLQFLIQYYNGEERAKGNILERFSAQQFPDLHSELNLSSLELGDSALYFCASSVGVSGVQETQYFGPGTRLLVL.

The gene calls are TRBV5-1 and TRBJ1-1, with D tentatively TRBD1 (5 bases). The CDR3 runs to 13 residues. CDR1 and CDR2 from the germline V gene are SGHRS and YFSETQ. V lost 3 bases to trimming and J lost 0 bases, with 6 bases between them. The CDR3 sequence: CASSSRVNTEAFF. The CDR3 DNA sequence: TGCGCCAGCAGCTCCAGGGTGAACACTGAAGCTTTCTTT.

Only one count was recorded for this clone. The chain carries TRBV7-9 and TRBJ1-4, with D perhaps matching TRBD1 (5 bases). The CDR3 extends over 15 amino acids. CDR1 is SEHNR, CDR2 FQNEAQ, per germline (reference sequence). V was cut by 2 bases and J by 7 bases, with 14 bases left in between. The CDR3 reads CASSLLVDQGEKLFF. The CDR3 nucleotides read TGTGCCAGCAGCTTACTGGTTGACCAGGGTGAAAAACTGTTTTTT.

The chain employs TRBV11-3 and TRBJ1-1; 7 bases fit TRBD1. J gave up 3 bases and V 5 bases, and 6 bases lay outside the gene matches. The CDR3 runs 14 residues. CDR1 SGHNT and CDR2 YENEEA come from the germline V gene. CDR3 protein: CASSPTGTYTEAFF. The CDR3 DNA reads as TGTGCCAGCAGCCCGACAGGGACTTACACTGAAGCTTTCTTT.

The CDR3 DNA is TGTGCCAGCAGCTTTCGGGGAGGCCTAGGCTACACCTTC. This sequence encodes CASSFRGGLGYTF. The chain uses TRBV5-6 and TRBJ1-2; D unresolved. The CDR3 runs 13 residues. CDR1 and CDR2 (germline): SGHDT, YYEEEE. V lost 2 bases and J 8 bases, leaving 13 bases between the germline ends.

The chain uses TRBV28 and TRBJ1-4; 7 bases are shared with TRBD1. CDR3 length: 14 amino acids. The J segment lost 4 bases and the V segment lost 4 bases, leaving 3 bases of the junction unmatched. Germline CDR1 and CDR2: MDHEN and SYDVKM. The CDR3 loop is CASSSGGGNEKLFF. The CDR3 DNA is TGTGCCAGCAGTTCAGGGGGAGGTAATGAAAAACTGTTTTTT.

The rearrangement links TRBV9 to TRBJ2-7, with D unresolved. The V and J ends lost 0 bases and 3 bases respectively, with 10 bases between them. The length of the CDR3 is 14 residues. Per the germline V gene, CDR1 is SGDLS and CDR2 is YYNGEE. This CDR3 reads CASSVDTPGYEQYF. The CDR3 DNA sequence: TGTGCCAGCAGCGTAGACACCCCGGGCTACGAGCAGTACTTC.

V usage is TRBV5-1 and J usage is TRBJ2-6; a possible D gene is TRBD1 (5 bases). Germline V gene sequence: CDR1 SGHRS, CDR2 YFSETQ. The germline V and J ends were trimmed by 0 bases and 0 bases, with 10 bases remaining between them. The CDR3 runs to 17 residues. CDR3 nucleotide sequence: TGCGCCAGCAGCTTGGGACAGACCATCTCTGGGGCCAACGTCCTGACTTTC. Its protein is CASSLGQTISGANVLTF.

V and J are TRBV3-1 (or the pseudogene TRBV3-2) and TRBJ1-2, with 11 bases that match TRBD1. Looked up from germline, CDR1 is LGHDT and CDR2 is YNNKEL (reference sequence). This CDR3 has 15 residues. J lost 8 bases, V lost 3 bases, and 8 bases had no gene match. The CDR3 loop reads CASSHKAGQGGGYTF. Written as DNA, the CDR3 is TGTGCCAGCAGCCACAAAGCGGGACAGGGGGGAGGCTACACCTTC.